This TCR beta chain was identified in a study of blood T cell repertoires in COVID-19. Study overall: The cDNA or gDNA used as material had been derived from T cells, B-cell-depleted T cells, or PBMCs.

Using immunoSEQ multiplex PCR, the repertoire was profiled, and TCRdb retains in-frame clones only, with some absent. Of about 340,000 clones in the sample, 75% to 90% were seen once. This CDR3 comprises 16 residues. The germline gives CDR1 LGHDT, CDR2 YNNKEL (reference sequence). V was cut by 0 bases and J by 0 bases, with 11 bases left in between. The rearrangement joins TRBV3-1 (or the pseudogene TRBV3-2) to TRBJ1-2; D remains unclear. The TCR originated in a woman in her forties or fifties with COVID-19, enrolled during active disease. Sequencing used peripheral blood. CDR3 nucleotides: TGTGCCAGCAGCCAAGACGTGGCGGAACCTAACTATGGCTACACCTTC. This encodes CASSQDVAEPNYGYTF.